This T cell receptor beta chain was observed in a study of vaccination effects on CD4 cells after COVID-19. Data came from immunoSEQ multiplex PCR; TCRdb stores just in-frame clones and leaves some out. The table has more than 60,000 clones, 70% to 75% seen once. Having been cultured for around nine days, the cells underwent CD4+ T cell isolation. All study participants received two doses of BNT162b2 or mRNA-1273 vaccine. CDR1 SGHTS and CDR2 YDEGEE come from the germline V gene. The CDR3 has 12 residues. J was trimmed by 10 bases and V by 7 bases; bases with no gene match: 8. Points on this clone: Its cognate antigen is unknown.

The material was CD4+ T cells from PBMCs cultured without peptide, obtained after COVID-19 vaccination. This sequence was found in a human donor who received a COVID-19 vaccine. The chain recombines TRBV5-8 with TRBJ2-1; 7 bases agree with TRBD1. CDR3 loop: CASPSTGDEQFF. The CDR3 nucleotides are TGTGCCAGCCCTTCAACAGGGGACGAGCAGTTCTTC.